The subject of this entry is one TCR beta chain. The V gene lost 4 bases and the J gene lost 7 bases, with 11 bases spanning the gap. Germline loops: CDR1 SGDLS, CDR2 YYNGEE. This CDR3 is built from 13 residues. These data originate in a study of blood T cell repertoires in COVID-19. Clones were sequenced by immunoSEQ multiplex PCR, and TCRdb holds only the in-frame ones, with some missing. The profile shows about 41,000 clones, 88% of them singletons. Specimen: peripheral blood. This chain connects TRBV9 to TRBJ2-2; no firm D call. The TCR sequence derives from a human donor in a cohort sampled during active COVID-19. The CDR3 sequence is CASSILKHGELFF. CDR3 nucleotides: TGTGCCAGCAGCATCCTAAAGCACGGGGAGCTGTTTTTT.